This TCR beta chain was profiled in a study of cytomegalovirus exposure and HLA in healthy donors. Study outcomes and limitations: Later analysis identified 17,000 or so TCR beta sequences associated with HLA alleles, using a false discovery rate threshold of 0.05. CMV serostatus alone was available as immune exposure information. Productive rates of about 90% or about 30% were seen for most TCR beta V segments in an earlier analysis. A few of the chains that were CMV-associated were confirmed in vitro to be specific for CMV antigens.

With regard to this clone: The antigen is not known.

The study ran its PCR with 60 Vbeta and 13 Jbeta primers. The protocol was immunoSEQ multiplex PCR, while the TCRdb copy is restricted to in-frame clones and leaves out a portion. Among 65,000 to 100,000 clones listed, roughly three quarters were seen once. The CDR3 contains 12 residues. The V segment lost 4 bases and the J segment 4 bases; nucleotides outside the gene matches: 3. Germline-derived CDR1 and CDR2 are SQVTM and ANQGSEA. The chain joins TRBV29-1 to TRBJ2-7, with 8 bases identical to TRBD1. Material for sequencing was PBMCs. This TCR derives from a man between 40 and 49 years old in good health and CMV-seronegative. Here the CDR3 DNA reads TGCAGCGTTGTCCACAGGGGGTACGAGCAGTACTTC. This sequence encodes CSVVHRGYEQYF.